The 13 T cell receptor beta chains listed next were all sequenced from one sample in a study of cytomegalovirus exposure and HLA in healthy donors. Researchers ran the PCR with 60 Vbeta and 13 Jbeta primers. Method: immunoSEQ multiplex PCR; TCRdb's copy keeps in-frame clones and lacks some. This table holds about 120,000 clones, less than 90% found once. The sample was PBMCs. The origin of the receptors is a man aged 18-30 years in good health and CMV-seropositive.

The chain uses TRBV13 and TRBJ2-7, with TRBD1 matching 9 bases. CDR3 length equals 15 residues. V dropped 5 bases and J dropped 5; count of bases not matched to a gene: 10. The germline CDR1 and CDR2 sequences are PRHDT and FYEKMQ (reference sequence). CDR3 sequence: CASSPGRTGGDEQYF. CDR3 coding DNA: TGTGCCAGCAGCCCCGGACGAACAGGGGGCGACGAGCAGTACTTC.

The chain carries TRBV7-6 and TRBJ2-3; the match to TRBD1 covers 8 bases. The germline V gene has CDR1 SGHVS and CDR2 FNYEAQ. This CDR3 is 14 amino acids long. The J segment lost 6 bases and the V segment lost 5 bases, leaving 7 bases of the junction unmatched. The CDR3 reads CASSQGQGADTQYF. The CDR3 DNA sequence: TGTGCCAGCAGCCAAGGACAGGGAGCGGATACGCAGTATTTT.

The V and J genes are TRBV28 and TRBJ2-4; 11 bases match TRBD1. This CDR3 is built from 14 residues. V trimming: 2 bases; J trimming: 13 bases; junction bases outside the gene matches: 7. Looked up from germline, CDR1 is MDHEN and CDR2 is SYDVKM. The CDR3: CASSLGDRGSYQYF. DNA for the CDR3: TGTGCCAGCAGTTTAGGGGACAGGGGGTCATACCAGTACTTC. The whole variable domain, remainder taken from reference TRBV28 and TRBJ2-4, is DVKVTQSSRYLVKRTGEKVFLECVQDMDHENMFWYRQDPGLGLRLIYFSYDVKMKEKGDIPEGYSVSREKKERFSLILESASTNQTSMYLCASSLGDRGSYQYFGAGTRLSVL.

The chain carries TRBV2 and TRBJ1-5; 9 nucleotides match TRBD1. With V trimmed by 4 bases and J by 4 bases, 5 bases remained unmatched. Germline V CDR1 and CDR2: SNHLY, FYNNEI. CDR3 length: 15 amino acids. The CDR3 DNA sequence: TGTGCCAGCAGTGGGGACAGGGTTGGGAATCAGCCCCAGCATTTT. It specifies CASSGDRVGNQPQHF.

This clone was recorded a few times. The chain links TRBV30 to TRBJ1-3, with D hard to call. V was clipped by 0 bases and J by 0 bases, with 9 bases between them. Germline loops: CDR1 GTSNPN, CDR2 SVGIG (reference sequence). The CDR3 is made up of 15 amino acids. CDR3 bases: TGTGCCTGGAGTGTACCTAGCGGCTCTGGAAACACCATATATTTT. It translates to CAWSVPSGSGNTIYF.

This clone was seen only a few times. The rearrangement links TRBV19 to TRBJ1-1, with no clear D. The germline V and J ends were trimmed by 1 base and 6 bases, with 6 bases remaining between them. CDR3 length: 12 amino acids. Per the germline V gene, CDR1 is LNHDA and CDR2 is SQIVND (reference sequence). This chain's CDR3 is CASSIGQSEAFF. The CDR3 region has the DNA TGTGCCAGTAGTATAGGTCAGTCTGAAGCTTTCTTT.

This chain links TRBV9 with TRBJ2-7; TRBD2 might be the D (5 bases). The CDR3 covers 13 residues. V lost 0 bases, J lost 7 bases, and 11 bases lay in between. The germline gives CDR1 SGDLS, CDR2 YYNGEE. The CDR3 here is CASSVESGSEQYF. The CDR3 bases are TGTGCCAGCAGCGTAGAATCGGGGAGTGAGCAGTACTTC.

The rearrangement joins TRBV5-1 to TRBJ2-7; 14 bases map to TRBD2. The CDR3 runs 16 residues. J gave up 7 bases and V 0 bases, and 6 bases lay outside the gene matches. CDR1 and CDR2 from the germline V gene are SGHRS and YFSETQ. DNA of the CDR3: TGCGCCAGCAGCTTGGATCCGGGACTAGCGGGGGTTGAGCAGTACTTC. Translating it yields CASSLDPGLAGVEQYF.

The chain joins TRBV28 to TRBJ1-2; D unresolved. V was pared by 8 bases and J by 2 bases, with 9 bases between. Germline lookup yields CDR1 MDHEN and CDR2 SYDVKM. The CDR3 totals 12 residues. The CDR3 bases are TGTGCCAGCTACAATCCCAACTATGGCTACACCTTC. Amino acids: CASYNPNYGYTF.

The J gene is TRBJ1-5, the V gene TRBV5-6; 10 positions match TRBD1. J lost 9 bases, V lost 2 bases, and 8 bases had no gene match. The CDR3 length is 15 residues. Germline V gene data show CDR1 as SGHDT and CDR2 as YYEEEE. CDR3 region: CASSLWDRGGRPQHF. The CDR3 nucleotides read TGTGCCAGCAGCTTATGGGACAGGGGTGGACGGCCCCAGCATTTT.

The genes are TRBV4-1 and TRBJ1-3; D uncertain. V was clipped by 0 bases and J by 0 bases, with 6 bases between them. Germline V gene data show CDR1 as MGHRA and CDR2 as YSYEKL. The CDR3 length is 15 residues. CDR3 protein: CASSQDKHSGNTIYF. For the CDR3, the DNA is TGCGCCAGCAGCCAAGACAAGCACTCTGGAAACACCATATATTTT.

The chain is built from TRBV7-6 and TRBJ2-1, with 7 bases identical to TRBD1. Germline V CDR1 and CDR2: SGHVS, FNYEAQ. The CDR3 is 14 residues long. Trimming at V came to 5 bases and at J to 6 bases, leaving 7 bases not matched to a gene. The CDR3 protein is CASSPWDSPNEQFF. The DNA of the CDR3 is TGTGCCAGCAGCCCTTGGGACAGCCCCAATGAGCAGTTCTTC.

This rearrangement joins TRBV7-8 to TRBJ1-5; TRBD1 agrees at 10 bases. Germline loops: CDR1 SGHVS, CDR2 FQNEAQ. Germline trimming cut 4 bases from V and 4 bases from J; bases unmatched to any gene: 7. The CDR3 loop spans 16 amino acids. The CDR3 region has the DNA TGTGCCAGCAGCTCTGACAGGGGGCTCCGTAATCAGCCCCAGCATTTT. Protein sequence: CASSSDRGLRNQPQHF.